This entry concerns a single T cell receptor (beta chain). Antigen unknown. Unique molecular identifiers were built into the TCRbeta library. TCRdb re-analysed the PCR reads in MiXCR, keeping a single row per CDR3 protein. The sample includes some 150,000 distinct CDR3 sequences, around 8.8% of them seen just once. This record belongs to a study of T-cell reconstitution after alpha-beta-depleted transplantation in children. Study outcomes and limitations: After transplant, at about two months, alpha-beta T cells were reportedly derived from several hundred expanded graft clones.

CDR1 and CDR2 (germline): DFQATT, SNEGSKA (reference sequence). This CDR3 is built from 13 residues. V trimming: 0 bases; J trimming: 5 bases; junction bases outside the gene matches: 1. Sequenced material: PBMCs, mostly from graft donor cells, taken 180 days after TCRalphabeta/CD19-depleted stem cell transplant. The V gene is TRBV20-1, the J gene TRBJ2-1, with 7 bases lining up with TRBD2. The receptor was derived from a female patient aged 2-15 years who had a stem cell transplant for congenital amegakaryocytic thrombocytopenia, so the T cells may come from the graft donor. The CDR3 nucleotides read TGCAGTGCTAGAGATCTAGCGGACAATGAGCAGTTCTTC. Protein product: CSARDLADNEQFF.